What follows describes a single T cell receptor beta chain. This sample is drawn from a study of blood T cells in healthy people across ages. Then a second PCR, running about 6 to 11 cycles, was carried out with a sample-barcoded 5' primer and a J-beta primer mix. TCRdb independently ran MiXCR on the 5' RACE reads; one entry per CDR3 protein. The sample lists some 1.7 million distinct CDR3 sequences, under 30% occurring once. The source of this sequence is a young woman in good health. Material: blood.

The CDR3 spells CASRHETGDTEAFF. CDR3 sequence (DNA): TGTGCCAGCAGACACGAAACAGGGGACACTGAAGCTTTCTTT. The chain uses TRBV12-3 or TRBV12-4 and TRBJ1-1, with TRBD1 matching over 7 bases. V shed 6 bases and J 3 bases; nucleotides not matched to a gene: 7. CDR3 length equals 14 residues.